This T cell receptor (beta chain) was found in a study of T cell repertoires in cytomegalovirus infection. Details on this clonotype: Its antigen is as yet unknown.

TCRdb independently ran MiXCR on the reads; one entry per CDR3 protein. This sample has a few hundred thousand distinct CDR3 sequences; 25% occur once, and the top ten carry about an eighth. The receptor was isolated from a human donor in good health (CMV status not recorded). Some clones in this sample may be carry-over from other donors' samples. Material: cultured PBMCs, obtained from culture after CMV antigen stimulation.

The DNA of the CDR3 is TGTGCCAGCAGTTATTCCAGGACAGGAGAGTACGAGCAGTACTTC. This translates into CASSYSRTGEYEQYF. V gene TRBV6-6 combines with J gene TRBJ2-7, with 7 positions matching TRBD1. The germline CDR1 and CDR2 sequences are MNHNY and SVGAGI (reference sequence). This CDR3 is 15 amino acids long. The V gene end was trimmed by 3 bases and the J gene end by 4 bases; junction bases not matched to a gene: 9.